Below, 2 T cell receptor beta chains from the same sample are listed, as sequenced in a study of identical twins. TCRdb passed the 5' RACE reads through MiXCR, listing each CDR3 protein once. This table holds about 190,000 distinct CDR3 sequences, roughly 15% found once. These data were likewise used in another study, on T cells expressing NK-cell markers.

The material sequenced was CD8+ T cells sorted from blood. These receptors came from a woman aged 18-30 years in good health.

This sequence joins TRBV20-1 and TRBJ1-2; D remains ambiguous. The germline CDR1 and CDR2 sequences are DFQATT and SNEGSKA (reference sequence). This CDR3 is built from 13 residues. The V end lost 2 bases, the J end lost 3 bases, and 10 bases lay between the germline ends. CDR3 residues: CSARQTRDYGYTF. In DNA, the CDR3 is TGCAGTGCTAGACAAACACGAGACTATGGCTACACCTTC.

The gene calls are TRBV7-9 and TRBJ2-1, with a tentative D call TRBD2 (6 bases). This CDR3 has 15 residues. Trimming removed 5 bases from V and 5 bases from J, with 16 bases in between. Germline assignment: CDR1 SEHNR and CDR2 FQNEAQ (reference sequence). The CDR3 spells CASSPLGGENNEQFF. In DNA, the CDR3 is TGTGCCAGCAGCCCCCTCGGGGGAGAAAACAATGAGCAGTTCTTC.